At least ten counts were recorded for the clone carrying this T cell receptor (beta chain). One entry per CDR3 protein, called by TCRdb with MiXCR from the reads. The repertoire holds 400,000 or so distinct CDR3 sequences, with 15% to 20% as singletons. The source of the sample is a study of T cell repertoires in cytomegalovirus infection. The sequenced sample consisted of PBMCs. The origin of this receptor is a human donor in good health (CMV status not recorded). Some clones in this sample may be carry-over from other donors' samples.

The CDR3 region is CASRGDRFSHEQYF. Here the CDR3 DNA reads TGTGCCAGCAGGGGGGACAGGTTTTCCCACGAGCAGTACTTC. The chain combines TRBV6-1 with TRBJ2-7, with 8 nucleotides matching TRBD1. J was trimmed by 5 bases and V by 6 bases; bases with no gene match: 9. This CDR3 has 14 amino acids. Germline lookup yields CDR1 MNHNS and CDR2 SASEGT.